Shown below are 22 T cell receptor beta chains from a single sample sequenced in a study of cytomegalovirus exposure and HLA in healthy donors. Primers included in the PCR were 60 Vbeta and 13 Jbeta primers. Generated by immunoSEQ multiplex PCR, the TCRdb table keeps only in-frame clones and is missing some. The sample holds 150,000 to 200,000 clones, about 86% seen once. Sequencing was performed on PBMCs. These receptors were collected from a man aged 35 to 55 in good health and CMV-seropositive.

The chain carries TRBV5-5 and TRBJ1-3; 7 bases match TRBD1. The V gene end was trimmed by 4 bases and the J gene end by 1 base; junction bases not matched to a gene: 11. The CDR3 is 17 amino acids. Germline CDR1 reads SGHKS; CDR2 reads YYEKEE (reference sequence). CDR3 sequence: CASSAGQVGGSGNTIYF. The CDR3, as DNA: TGTGCCAGCAGCGCCGGACAGGTCGGGGGATCTGGAAACACCATATATTTT.

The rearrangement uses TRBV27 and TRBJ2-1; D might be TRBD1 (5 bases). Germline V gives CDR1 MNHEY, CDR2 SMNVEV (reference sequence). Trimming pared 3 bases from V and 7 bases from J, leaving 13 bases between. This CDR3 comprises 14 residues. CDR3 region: CASSFWQGGNEQFF. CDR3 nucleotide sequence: TGTGCCAGCAGTTTCTGGCAGGGTGGGAATGAGCAGTTCTTC.

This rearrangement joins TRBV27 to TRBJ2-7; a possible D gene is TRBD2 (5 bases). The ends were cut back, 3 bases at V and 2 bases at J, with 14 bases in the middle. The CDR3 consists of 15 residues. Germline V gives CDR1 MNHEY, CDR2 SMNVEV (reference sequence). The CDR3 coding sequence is TGTGCCAGCAGTTTTGAGGGCCAGGTGACCTACGAGCAGTACTTC. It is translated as CASSFEGQVTYEQYF.

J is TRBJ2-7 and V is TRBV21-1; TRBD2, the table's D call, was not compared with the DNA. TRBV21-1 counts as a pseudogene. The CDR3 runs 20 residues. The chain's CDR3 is CASSKRGSRELAGNPYEQYF. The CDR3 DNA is TGTGCCAGCAGCAAAAGGGGGTCCAGGGAACTAGCGGGGAATCCTTACGAGCAGTACTTC.

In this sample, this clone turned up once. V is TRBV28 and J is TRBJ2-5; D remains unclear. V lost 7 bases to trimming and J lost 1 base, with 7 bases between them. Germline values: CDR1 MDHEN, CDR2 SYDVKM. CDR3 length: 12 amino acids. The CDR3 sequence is CASTRGQETQYF. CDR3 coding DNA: TGTGCCAGCACCCGAGGCCAAGAGACCCAGTACTTC.

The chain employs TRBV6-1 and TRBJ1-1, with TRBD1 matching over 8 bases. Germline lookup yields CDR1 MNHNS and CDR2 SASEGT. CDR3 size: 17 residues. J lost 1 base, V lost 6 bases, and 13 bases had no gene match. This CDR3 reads CASSEQGGYGGNTEAFF. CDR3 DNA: TGTGCCAGCAGCGAACAGGGGGGCTACGGAGGGAACACTGAAGCTTTCTTT.

CDR3 nucleotide sequence: TGTGCCATTAAAAATGGGCCGGGAGGACTAGCGGTATACGAGCAGTACTTC. It codes for CAIKNGPGGLAVYEQYF. This chain joins TRBV10-3 and TRBJ2-7; 10 positions agree with TRBD2. Germline V gene data show CDR1 as ENHRY and CDR2 as SYGVKD. V was clipped by 9 bases and J by 4 bases; unmatched bases: 18. The length of the CDR3 is 17 residues.

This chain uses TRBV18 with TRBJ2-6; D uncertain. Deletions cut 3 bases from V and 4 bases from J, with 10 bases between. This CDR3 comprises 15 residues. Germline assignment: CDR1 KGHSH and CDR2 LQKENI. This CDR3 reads CASSPSPPGANVLTF. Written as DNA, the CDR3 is TGTGCCAGCTCACCCTCCCCTCCGGGGGCCAACGTCCTGACTTTC.

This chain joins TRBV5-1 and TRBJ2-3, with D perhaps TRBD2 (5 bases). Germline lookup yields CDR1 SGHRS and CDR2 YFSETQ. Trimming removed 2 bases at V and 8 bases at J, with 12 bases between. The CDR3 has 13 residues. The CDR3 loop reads CASSFEGVGTQYF. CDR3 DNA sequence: TGCGCCAGCAGCTTCGAGGGAGTCGGTACGCAGTATTTT.

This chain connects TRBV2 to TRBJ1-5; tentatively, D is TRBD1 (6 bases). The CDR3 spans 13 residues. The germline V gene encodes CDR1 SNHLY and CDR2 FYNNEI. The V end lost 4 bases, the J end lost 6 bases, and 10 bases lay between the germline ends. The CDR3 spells CASSGGGAQPQHF. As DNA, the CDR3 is TGTGCCAGCAGTGGTGGGGGGGCTCAGCCCCAGCATTTT.

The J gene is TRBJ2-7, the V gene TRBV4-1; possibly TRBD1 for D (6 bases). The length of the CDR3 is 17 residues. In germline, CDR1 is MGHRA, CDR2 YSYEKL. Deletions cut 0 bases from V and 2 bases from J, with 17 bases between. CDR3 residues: CASSQDNRDVRPYEQYF. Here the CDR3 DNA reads TGCGCCAGCAGCCAAGATAACAGGGACGTACGTCCCTACGAGCAGTACTTC.

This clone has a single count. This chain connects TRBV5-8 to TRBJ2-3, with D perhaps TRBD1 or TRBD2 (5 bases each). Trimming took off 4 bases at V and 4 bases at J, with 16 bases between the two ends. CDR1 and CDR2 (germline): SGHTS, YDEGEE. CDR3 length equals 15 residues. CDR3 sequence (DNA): TGTGCCAGCAGCCTGGGGCTAGTCGGGGCAGATACGCAGTATTTT. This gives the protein CASSLGLVGADTQYF.

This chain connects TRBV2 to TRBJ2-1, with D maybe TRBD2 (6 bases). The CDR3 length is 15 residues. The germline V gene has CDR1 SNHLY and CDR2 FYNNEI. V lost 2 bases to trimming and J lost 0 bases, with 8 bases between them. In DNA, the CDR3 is TGTGCCAGCAGTGAACGGGAGAGCTCCTACAATGAGCAGTTCTTC. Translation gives CASSERESSYNEQFF.

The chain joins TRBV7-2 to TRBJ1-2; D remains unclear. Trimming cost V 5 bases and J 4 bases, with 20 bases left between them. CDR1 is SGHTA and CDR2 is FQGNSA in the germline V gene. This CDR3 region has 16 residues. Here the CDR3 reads CASSGFWGEGAYGYTF. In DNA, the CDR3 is TGTGCCAGCAGCGGCTTTTGGGGAGAAGGAGCCTATGGCTACACCTTC.

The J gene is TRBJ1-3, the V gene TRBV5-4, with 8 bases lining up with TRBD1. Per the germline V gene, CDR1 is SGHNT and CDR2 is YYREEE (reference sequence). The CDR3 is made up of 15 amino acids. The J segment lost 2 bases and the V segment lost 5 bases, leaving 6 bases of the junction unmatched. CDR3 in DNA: TGTGCCAGCAGACAGCAGGGGGCGGCTGGAAACACCATATATTTT. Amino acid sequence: CASRQQGAAGNTIYF.

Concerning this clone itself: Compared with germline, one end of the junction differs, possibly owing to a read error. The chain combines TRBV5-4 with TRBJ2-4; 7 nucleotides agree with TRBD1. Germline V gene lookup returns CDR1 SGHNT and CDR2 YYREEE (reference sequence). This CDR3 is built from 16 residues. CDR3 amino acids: CASSSGQTLAKNSQYF. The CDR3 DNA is TGTGCCAGCAGCTCGGGACAGACTTTAGCCAAAAACAGTCAGTACTTC.

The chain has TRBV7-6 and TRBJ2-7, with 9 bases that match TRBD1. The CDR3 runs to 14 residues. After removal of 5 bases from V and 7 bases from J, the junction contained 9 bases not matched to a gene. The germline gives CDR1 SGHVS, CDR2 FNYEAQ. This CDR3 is CASSPTGGASEQYF. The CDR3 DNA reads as TGTGCCAGCAGCCCGACAGGGGGTGCGAGTGAGCAGTACTTC.

CDR3 region: CASSLLGRGRRNYNEQFF. The CDR3 coding sequence is TGTGCCAGCAGCTTACTAGGGAGGGGACGGCGGAATTACAATGAGCAGTTCTTC. The V gene is TRBV11-2, the J gene TRBJ2-1, with 7 bases identical to TRBD2. CDR1 SGHAT and CDR2 FQNNGV come from the germline V gene. The V gene end was trimmed by 2 bases and the J gene end by 4 bases; junction bases not matched to a gene: 14. The CDR3 consists of 18 residues.

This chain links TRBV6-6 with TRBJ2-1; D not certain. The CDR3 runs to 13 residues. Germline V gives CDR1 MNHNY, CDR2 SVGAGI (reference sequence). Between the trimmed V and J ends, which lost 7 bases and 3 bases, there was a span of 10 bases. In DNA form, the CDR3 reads TGTGCCAGCACTCCACTTGGCTACAATGAGCAGTTCTTC. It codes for CASTPLGYNEQFF.

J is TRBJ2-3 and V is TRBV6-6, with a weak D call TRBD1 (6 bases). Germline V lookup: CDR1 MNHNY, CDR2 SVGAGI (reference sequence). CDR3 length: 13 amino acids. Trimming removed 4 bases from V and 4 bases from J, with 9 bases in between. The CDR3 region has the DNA TGTGCCAGCAGTTCCCCAGGGGCAGATACGCAGTATTTT. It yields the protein CASSSPGADTQYF.

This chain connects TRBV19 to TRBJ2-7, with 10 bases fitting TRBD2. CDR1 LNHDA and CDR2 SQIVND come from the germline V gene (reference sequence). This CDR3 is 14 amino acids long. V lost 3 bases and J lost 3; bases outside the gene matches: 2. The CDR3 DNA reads TGTGCCAGTAGTATCGGGACTAGCGACTACGAGCAGTACTTC. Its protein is CASSIGTSDYEQYF.

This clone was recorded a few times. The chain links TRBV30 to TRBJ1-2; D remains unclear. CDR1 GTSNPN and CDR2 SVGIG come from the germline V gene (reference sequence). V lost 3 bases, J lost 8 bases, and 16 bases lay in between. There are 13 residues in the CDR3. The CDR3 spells CAWSDRRGSGYTF. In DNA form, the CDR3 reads TGTGCCTGGAGCGACCGGCGAGGGTCCGGCTACACCTTC.